This T cell receptor (beta chain) derives from a study of blood T cells in healthy people across ages. Study-level findings and limits: Among long-lived donors, naive CD4+ cells were more numerous and diversity higher than in aged donors. Those diversity estimates obtained from one million T cells were thought to be underestimates.

Combining a sample-barcoded 5' primer with a J-beta primer mix, a second PCR ran for roughly 7 to 11 cycles. TCRdb fed the 5' RACE reads into MiXCR, producing one record per CDR3 protein. The sample holds 800,000 to 950,000 distinct CDR3 sequences, around 36% seen once. V was clipped by 1 base and J by 0 bases, with 10 bases between them. Per germline, CDR1 MGHRA and CDR2 YSYEKL. The CDR3 extends over 16 amino acids. In regard to this clonotype: As yet, its antigen is unknown.

The sample comprised blood. The source of this sequence is a man in his late teens or twenties in good health. The gene calls are TRBV4-1 and TRBJ2-4; D uncertain. CDR3 DNA sequence: TGCGCCAGCAGCCAAGGTACGGAACTAGCCAAAAACATTCAGTACTTC. Amino acid sequence: CASSQGTELAKNIQYF.